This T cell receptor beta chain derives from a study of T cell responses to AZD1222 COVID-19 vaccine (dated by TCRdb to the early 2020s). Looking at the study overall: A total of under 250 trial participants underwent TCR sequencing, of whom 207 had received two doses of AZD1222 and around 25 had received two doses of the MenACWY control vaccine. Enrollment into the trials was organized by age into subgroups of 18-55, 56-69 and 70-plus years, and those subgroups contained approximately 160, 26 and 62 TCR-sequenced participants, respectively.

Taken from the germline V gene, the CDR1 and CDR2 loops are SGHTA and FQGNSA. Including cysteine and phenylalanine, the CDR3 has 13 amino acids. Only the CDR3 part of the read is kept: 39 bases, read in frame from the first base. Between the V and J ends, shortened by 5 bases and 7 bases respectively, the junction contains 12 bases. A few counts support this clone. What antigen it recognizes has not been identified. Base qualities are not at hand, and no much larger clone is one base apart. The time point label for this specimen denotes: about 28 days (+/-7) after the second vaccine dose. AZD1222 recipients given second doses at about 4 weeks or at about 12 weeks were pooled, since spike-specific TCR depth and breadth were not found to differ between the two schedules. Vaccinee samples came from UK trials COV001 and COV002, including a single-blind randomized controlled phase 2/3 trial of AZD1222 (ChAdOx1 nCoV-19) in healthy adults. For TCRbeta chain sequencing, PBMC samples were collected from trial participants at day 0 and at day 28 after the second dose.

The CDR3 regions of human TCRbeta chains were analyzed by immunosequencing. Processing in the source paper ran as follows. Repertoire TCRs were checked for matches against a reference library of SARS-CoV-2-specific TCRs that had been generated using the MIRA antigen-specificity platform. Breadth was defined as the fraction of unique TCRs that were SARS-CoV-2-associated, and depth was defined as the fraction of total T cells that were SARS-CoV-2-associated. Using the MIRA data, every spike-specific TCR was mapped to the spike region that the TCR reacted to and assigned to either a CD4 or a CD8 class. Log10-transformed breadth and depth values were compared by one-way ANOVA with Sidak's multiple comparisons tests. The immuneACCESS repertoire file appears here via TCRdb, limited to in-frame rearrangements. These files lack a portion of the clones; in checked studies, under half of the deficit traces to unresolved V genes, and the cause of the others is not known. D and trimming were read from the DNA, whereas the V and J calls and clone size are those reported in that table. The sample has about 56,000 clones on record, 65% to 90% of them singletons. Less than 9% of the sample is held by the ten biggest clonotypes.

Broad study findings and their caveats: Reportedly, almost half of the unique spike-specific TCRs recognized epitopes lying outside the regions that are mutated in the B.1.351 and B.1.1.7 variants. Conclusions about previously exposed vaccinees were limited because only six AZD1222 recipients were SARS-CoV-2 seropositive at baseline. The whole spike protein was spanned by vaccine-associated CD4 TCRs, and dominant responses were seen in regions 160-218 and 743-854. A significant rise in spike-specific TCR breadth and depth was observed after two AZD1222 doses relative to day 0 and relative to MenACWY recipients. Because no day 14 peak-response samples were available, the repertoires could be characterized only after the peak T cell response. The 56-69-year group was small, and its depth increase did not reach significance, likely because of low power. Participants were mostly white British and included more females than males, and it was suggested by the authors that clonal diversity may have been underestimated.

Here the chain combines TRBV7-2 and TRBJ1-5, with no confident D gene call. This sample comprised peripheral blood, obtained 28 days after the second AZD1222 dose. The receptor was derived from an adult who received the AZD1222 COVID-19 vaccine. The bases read TGTGCCAGCAGCACGCAGGAGAGGCAGCCCCAGCATTTT. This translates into CASSTQERQPQHF.